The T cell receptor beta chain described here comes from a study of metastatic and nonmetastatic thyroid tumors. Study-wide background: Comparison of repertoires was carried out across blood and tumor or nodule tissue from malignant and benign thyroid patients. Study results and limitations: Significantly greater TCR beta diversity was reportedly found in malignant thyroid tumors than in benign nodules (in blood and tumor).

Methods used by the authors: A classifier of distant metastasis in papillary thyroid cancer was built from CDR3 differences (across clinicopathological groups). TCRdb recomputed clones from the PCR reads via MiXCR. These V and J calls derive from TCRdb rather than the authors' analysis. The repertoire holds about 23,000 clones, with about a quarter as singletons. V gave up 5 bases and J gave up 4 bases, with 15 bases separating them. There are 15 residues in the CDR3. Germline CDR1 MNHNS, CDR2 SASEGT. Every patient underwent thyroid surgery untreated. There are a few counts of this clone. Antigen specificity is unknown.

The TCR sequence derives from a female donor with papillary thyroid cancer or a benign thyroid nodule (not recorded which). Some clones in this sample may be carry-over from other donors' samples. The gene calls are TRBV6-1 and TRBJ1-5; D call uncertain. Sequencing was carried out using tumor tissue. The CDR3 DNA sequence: TGTGCCAGCAGTTTAGGGATATTCAAAAATCAGCCCCAGCATTTT. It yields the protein CASSLGIFKNQPQHF.